Reported below is one TCR beta chain. The repertoire was sequenced with immunoSEQ multiplex PCR; TCRdb's copy has only in-frame clones and lacks some. Of under 250,000 clones listed, approximately 83% are singletons. Ages ranged from about 18 to 90 years, with residence in 24 US areas. Resolution of symptoms, clearance, or two negative PCRs was present in recovered Cohort 3 donors. The germline gives CDR1 KGHSH, CDR2 LQKENI. Trimming at V came to 0 bases and at J to 4 bases, leaving 4 bases not matched to a gene. The CDR3 extends over 15 amino acids. The data stem from a study of blood T cell repertoires in COVID-19. About the study: Acute and convalescent COVID-19 specimens originated in the United States, Italy and Spain. PBMCs, B-cell-depleted T cells, or T cells were the source of the cDNA or gDNA that made up the material.

The chain couples TRBV18 to TRBJ1-2; 8 nucleotides agree with TRBD1. The specimen sequenced was PBMCs or T cells enriched from blood (not recorded which). The clonotype was recovered from a woman aged 55-70 years who had recovered from COVID-19. CDR3 amino acids: CASSPPQQGVYGYTF. The CDR3 DNA reads TGTGCCAGCTCACCACCACAACAGGGGGTCTATGGCTACACCTTC.